The 20 T cell receptor beta chains in this list originate from one sample, sequenced in a study of blood T cell repertoires in COVID-19. Here immunoSEQ multiplex PCR was the method, and the copy in TCRdb shows in-frame clones only, minus some. Among about 290,000 clones listed, around nine tenths were seen once. Material: peripheral blood. These receptors were obtained from a man in his forties with acute or convalescent COVID-19.

The V and J genes are TRBV19 and TRBJ2-1; the match to TRBD1 covers 7 bases. This CDR3 is built from 13 residues. CDR1 and CDR2 from the germline V gene are LNHDA and SQIVND (reference sequence). Unmatched junction bases numbered 6, after V lost 7 bases and J lost 6 bases. The DNA for the CDR3 is TGTGCCAGTACCACGACAGGGTCCAATGAGCAGTTCTTC. Protein product: CASTTTGSNEQFF.

The chain links TRBV2 to TRBJ1-1, with 7 positions matching TRBD1. The CDR3 is 14 amino acids. V shed 6 bases, J shed 8 bases, and the junction held 12 bases outside the gene matches. CDR1 SNHLY and CDR2 FYNNEI come from the germline V gene. In DNA, the CDR3 is TGTGCCAGCAGGTTCGGACAGGTGGATCAGGAAGCTTTCTTT. Its protein is CASRFGQVDQEAFF.

The chain couples TRBV29-1 to TRBJ2-1; possibly TRBD1 for D (6 bases). Germline V gene sequence: CDR1 SQVTM, CDR2 ANQGSEA. The CDR3 is 14 residues long. V was clipped by 6 bases and J by 6 bases, with 18 bases between them. The CDR3 is CSVSTGIVLNEQFF. The CDR3 DNA sequence: TGCAGCGTCTCAACAGGGATCGTGCTCAATGAGCAGTTCTTC.

J is TRBJ1-2 and V is TRBV7-8; weak D call: TRBD1 (5 bases). The CDR3 runs 16 residues. V lost 2 bases and J lost 4, with 17 bases in between. Germline assignment: CDR1 SGHVS and CDR2 FQNEAQ. The CDR3 is CASSLRDSSLSYGYTF. The CDR3 coding sequence is TGTGCCAGCAGCTTAAGAGACAGCTCCCTTTCCTATGGCTACACCTTC.

Remarks on this clone: Germline and junction disagree at one end, which may indicate a read error. The genes are TRBV5-1 and TRBJ2-2; TRBD1 might be the D (5 bases). The CDR3 spans 15 residues. Germline CDR1 and CDR2: SGHRS and YFSETQ. The CDR3 loop is CASSLAAGNAGELFF. The CDR3 coding sequence is TGCGCCAGCAGCTTGGCTGCAGGGAACGCCGGGGAGCTGTTTTTT.

As regards this clone: Germline and junction disagree at one end, which may indicate a read error. The chain links TRBV28 to TRBJ1-6; D might be TRBD1 (6 bases). The V gene's germline CDR1 is MDHEN and CDR2 SYDVKM. The CDR3 runs to 12 residues. The CDR3 loop is CASSLVRQALNF. CDR3 DNA: TGTGCCAGCAGTTTAGTCCGACAGGCCCTCAACTTT.

The chain links TRBV10-1 to TRBJ2-1; D gene ambiguous. CDR1 and CDR2 from the germline V gene are WNHNN and SYGVQD (reference sequence). The V end was cut by 4 bases, the J end by 5 bases, with 9 bases between. The CDR3 spans 13 residues. The CDR3, as DNA: TGCGCCAGCAGTGGGAGTCGGAACAATGAGCAGTTCTTC. Translated: CASSGSRNNEQFF.

V gene TRBV27 combines with J gene TRBJ1-1; the D gene is possibly TRBD1 (5 bases). Germline CDR1 and CDR2: MNHEY and SMNVEV (reference sequence). The CDR3 consists of 13 residues. Deletions cut 5 bases from V and 4 bases from J, with 11 bases between. In DNA form, the CDR3 reads TGTGCCAGCAGTCTAGGGGTTGGCACTGAAGCTTTCTTT. As protein: CASSLGVGTEAFF.

This chain joins TRBV5-1 and TRBJ2-2; 12 bases align to TRBD2. The CDR3 runs to 18 residues. Germline V gene sequence: CDR1 SGHRS, CDR2 YFSETQ. The trim removed 5 bases at V and 0 bases at J, leaving 8 bases unmatched. The CDR3 region has the DNA TGCGCCAGCAGACTACCGGGACTAGCGGGTTCGAACACCGGGGAGCTGTTTTTT. This codes for CASRLPGLAGSNTGELFF. The full variable domain, in which reference TRBV5-1 and TRBJ2-2 provide the parts outside the CDR3, is KAGVTQTPRYLIKTRGQQVTLSCSPISGHRSVSWYQQTPGQGLQFLFEYFSETQRNKGNFPGRFSGRQFSNSRSEMNVSTLELGDSALYLCASRLPGLAGSNTGELFFGEGSRLTVL.

This chain joins TRBV18 and TRBJ2-3; 8 positions agree with TRBD2. Per the germline V gene, CDR1 is KGHSH and CDR2 is LQKENI. This CDR3 is 15 amino acids long. J lost 0 bases, V lost 3 bases, and 2 bases had no gene match. The CDR3 bases are TGTGCCAGCTCACCCATAGCGGGGAGCACAGATACGCAGTATTTT. Protein: CASSPIAGSTDTQYF.

V gene TRBV6-5 combines with J gene TRBJ1-2; the match to TRBD1 covers 9 bases. Germline CDR1 reads MNHEY; CDR2 reads SVGAGI. This CDR3 has 15 amino acids. V gave up 7 bases and J gave up 3 bases; unmatched junction bases: 9. The CDR3 sequence is CASIVTGGRDYGYTF. CDR3 nucleotide sequence: TGTGCCAGCATTGTCACAGGGGGCCGAGACTATGGCTACACCTTC.

The chain combines TRBV24-1 with TRBJ1-5, with D tentatively TRBD1 (6 bases). Germline CDR1 KGHDR, CDR2 SFDVKD. This CDR3 region has 13 residues. V was cut by 5 bases and J by 7 bases, with 11 bases left in between. CDR3 nucleotide sequence: TGTGCCACCAGTGGCAGGGGAGGGCAGCCCCAGCATTTT. Protein product: CATSGRGGQPQHF.

The V and J genes are TRBV11-2 and TRBJ2-7; 7 bases align to TRBD1. The germline V gene encodes CDR1 SGHAT and CDR2 FQNNGV. The CDR3 is 14 amino acids. Losses at the gene ends were 1 base for V and 3 bases for J; bases not matched to a gene: 3. CDR3 loop: CASSLAGTDYEQYF. The DNA of the CDR3 is TGTGCCAGCAGCTTAGCAGGGACAGACTACGAGCAGTACTTC.

This clone was counted a single time. The V call is TRBV20-1, the J call TRBJ2-1; 8 bases are shared with TRBD2. The CDR3 is made up of 15 amino acids. The J segment lost 8 bases and the V segment lost 3 bases, leaving 12 bases of the junction unmatched. Germline V lookup: CDR1 DFQATT, CDR2 SNEGSKA (reference sequence). The DNA for the CDR3 is TGCAGTGCTAGTGAGGCGGGGGGCCTAGGACATGAGCAGTTCTTC. Protein sequence: CSASEAGGLGHEQFF.

The CDR3 nucleotides are TGTGCCTGGGCGCACGGACAGGGGGCTTCTGGAAACACCATATATTTT. Protein sequence: CAWAHGQGASGNTIYF. The rearrangement links TRBV30 to TRBJ1-3; 11 nucleotides match TRBD1. CDR1 is GTSNPN, CDR2 SVGIG, per germline (reference sequence). V gave up 5 bases and J gave up 1 base; unmatched junction bases: 7. The CDR3 runs 16 residues.

V is TRBV6-5 and J is TRBJ1-2; no clear D gene. The V gene lost 10 bases and the J gene lost 1 base, with 13 bases spanning the gap. CDR1 is MNHEY and CDR2 is SVGAGI in the germline V gene. The CDR3 extends over 13 amino acids. The CDR3 loop reads CATWQAINYGYTF. For the CDR3, the DNA is TGTGCCACTTGGCAGGCTATTAACTATGGCTACACCTTC.

In its sample, this clone was seen once. V gene TRBV7-8 combines with J gene TRBJ2-7; D is undetermined. The CDR3 runs to 11 residues. The V and J ends lost 5 bases and 5 bases respectively, with 7 bases between them. Germline V lookup: CDR1 SGHVS, CDR2 FQNEAQ. The DNA of the CDR3 is TGTGCCAGCAGCCCTTTCGACGAGCAGTACTTC. Its translation: CASSPFDEQYF. The variable domain in full, with the rest retrieved from reference TRBV7-8 and TRBJ2-7, is GAGVSQSPRYKVAKRGQDVALRCDPISGHVSLFWYQQALGQGPEFLTYFQNEAQLDKSGLPSDRFFAERPEGSVSTLKIQRTQQEDSAVYLCASSPFDEQYFGPGTRLTVT.

The chain uses TRBV5-4 and TRBJ1-5; 7 bases align to TRBD1. Trimming removed 2 bases from V and 5 bases from J; junction bases left unmatched: 4. The CDR3 runs to 14 residues. CDR1 is SGHNT, CDR2 YYREEE, per germline (reference sequence). The CDR3 coding sequence is TGTGCCAGCAGCTTACAGGGGCGGGATCAGCCCCAGCATTTT. Its protein product is CASSLQGRDQPQHF.

This chain connects TRBV27 to TRBJ1-5; perhaps TRBD1 as D (6 bases). The CDR3 totals 13 residues. In germline, CDR1 is MNHEY, CDR2 SMNVEV (reference sequence). V was clipped by 9 bases and J by 4 bases, with 13 bases between them. The CDR3 nucleotides are TGTGCCAGTGGGCAGGGGATTAATCAGCCCCAGCATTTT. This encodes CASGQGINQPQHF.

This chain connects TRBV5-4 to TRBJ1-6, with a tentative D call TRBD1 (5 bases). The V and J ends lost 3 bases and 10 bases respectively, with 14 bases between them. The CDR3 runs to 14 residues. Germline V gives CDR1 SGHNT, CDR2 YYREEE (reference sequence). The CDR3 loop reads CASSSPRERSPLHF. The DNA for the CDR3 is TGTGCCAGCAGCTCCCCCAGGGAAAGGTCACCCCTCCACTTT.